This TCR beta chain was identified in a study of PD-L1 blockade in urothelial cancer. Time point meaning: peripheral blood 6 weeks after treatment start. Findings of the study overall: At 3 weeks on treatment, tumor-associated clones expanded more with durable benefit. Pretreatment clonality of the blood TCR repertoire below the median was predictive of superior survival.

As concerns this clone: Antigen: not known.

Each PCR reaction had synthetic TCR analog templates spiked into it. The data were produced by immunoSEQ multiplex PCR, yet TCRdb's version contains in-frame clones alone and is incomplete. The profile shows about 36,000 clones, more than 75% of them singletons. This TCR came from a man aged 35-49 years with urothelial cancer. The starting material was PBMCs, obtained around atezolizumab (anti-PD-L1) treatment.

The CDR3: CASSLWGHEETQYF. The CDR3 nucleotides are TGTGCCAGCAGCTTGTGGGGGCATGAGGAGACCCAGTACTTC. The chain uses TRBV7-9 and TRBJ2-5, with D possibly being TRBD1 (6 bases). Germline V gene sequence: CDR1 SEHNR, CDR2 FQNEAQ (reference sequence). The CDR3 covers 14 residues. Trimming took off 3 bases at V and 5 bases at J, with 13 bases between the two ends. The full variable domain, completed using reference TRBV7-9 and TRBJ2-5, is DTGVSQNPRHKITKRGQNVTFRCDPISEHNRLYWYRQTLGQGPEFLTYFQNEAQLEKSRLLSDRFSAERPKGSFSTLEIQRTEQGDSAMYLCASSLWGHEETQYFGPGTRLLVL.